The following is a T cell receptor (beta chain) sequence with its context. The antigen is undetermined. The CDR3 loop spans 16 amino acids. The germline V gene encodes CDR1 MNHNS and CDR2 SASEGT. V was shortened by 5 bases and J by 2 bases, with 17 bases between the two germline ends. Rearranged V-D-J TRB sequences were amplified with a mixed TRB-A/B primer pool. MiXCR, run by TCRdb on the multiplex PCR reads, gives a single entry per CDR3 protein. The table includes about 2,000 distinct CDR3 sequences, 30% to 40% detected once. The entry originates in a study of T cell repertoires in aging, cancer and after chemotherapy. Study-level results: Immunological memory after chemotherapy cannot be judged from the repertoire data.

Amplification of TCR beta used genomic DNA extracted from peripheral blood. Source material: blood. The TCR originated in a human donor with a blood cancer. The chain employs TRBV6-1 and TRBJ2-3; D remains unclear. CDR3 sequence: CASSPPGRVYTDTQYF. As DNA, the CDR3 is TGTGCCAGCAGTCCCCCGGGCCGGGTTTACACAGATACGCAGTATTTT.